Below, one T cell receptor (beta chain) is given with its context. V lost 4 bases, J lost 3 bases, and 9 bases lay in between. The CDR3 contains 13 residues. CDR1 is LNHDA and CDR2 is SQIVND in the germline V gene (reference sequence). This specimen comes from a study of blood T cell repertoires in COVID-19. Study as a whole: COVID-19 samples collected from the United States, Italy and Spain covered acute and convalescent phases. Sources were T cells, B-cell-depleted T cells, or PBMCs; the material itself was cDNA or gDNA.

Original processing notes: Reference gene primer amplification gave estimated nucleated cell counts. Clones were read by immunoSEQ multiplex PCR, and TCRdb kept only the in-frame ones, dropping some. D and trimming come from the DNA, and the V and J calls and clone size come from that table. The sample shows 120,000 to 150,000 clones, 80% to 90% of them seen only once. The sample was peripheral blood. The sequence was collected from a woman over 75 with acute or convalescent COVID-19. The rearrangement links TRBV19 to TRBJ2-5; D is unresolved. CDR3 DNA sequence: TGTGCCAGTAGTAATTCTAAAAAAGAGACCCAGTACTTC. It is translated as CASSNSKKETQYF.